The rows below give T cell receptor beta chains drawn from one sample of a study of CD8 T cells in ankylosing spondylitis. TCRdb redid the calling of the 5' RACE reads with MiXCR, one entry per CDR3 protein. The table has over 450,000 distinct CDR3 sequences, 9.5% to 15% seen once. Material for sequencing was blood, either unsorted or a sorted T cell fraction (not recorded which). The receptors were sampled from a male donor with ankylosing spondylitis. Each CDR3 is given with its conserved first and last residue. The D gene is left open where the match is weak. Clone size appears in some rows only: once, few, many, or a class for an expanded clone.

v_call,j_call,clone_size,d_call,cdr3_aa,cdr3_nt
TRBV5-1,TRBJ2-1,many,TRBD1,CASSPTDRARYNEQFF,TGCGCCAGCAGCCCCACTGACAGGGCTCGATACAATGAGCAGTTCTTC
TRBV20-1,TRBJ2-3,.,.,CSASDAGRRTDTQYF,TGCAGTGCTAGCGACGCGGGCCGGCGCACAGATACGCAGTATTTT
TRBV3-1,TRBJ2-6,.,.,CASSLGTASSGANVLTF,TGTGCCAGCAGCCTCGGAACGGCGAGCTCTGGGGCCAACGTCCTGACTTTC
TRBV20-1,TRBJ2-3,medium-sized,TRBD2,CSALLAGSTDTQYF,TGCAGTGCCCTACTAGCGGGAAGCACAGATACGCAGTATTTT
TRBV7-9,TRBJ2-7,few,.,CASSPPHMGDSYEQYF,TGTGCCAGCAGCCCCCCCCATATGGGGGACTCCTACGAGCAGTACTTC
TRBV30,TRBJ2-2,.,.,CAWSEDAGELFF,TGTGCCTGGAGTGAGGACGCCGGGGAGCTGTTTTTT
TRBV27,TRBJ2-5,few,.,CASSFQTQETQYF,TGTGCCAGCAGTTTTCAGACCCAAGAGACCCAGTACTTC
TRBV2,TRBJ1-1,few,TRBD1,CASSRKQGRATEAFF,TGTGCCAGCAGTCGTAAACAGGGGAGGGCCACTGAAGCTTTCTTT
TRBV3-1,TRBJ1-2,.,TRBD1,CASSFFGRGLGYGYTF,TGTGCCAGCAGCTTCTTTGGCAGGGGGCTCGGCTATGGCTACACCTTC
TRBV18,TRBJ2-1,many,.,CASSPGRSAYNEQFF,TGTGCCAGCTCACCAGGGAGGTCCGCGTACAATGAGCAGTTCTTC
TRBV30,TRBJ1-1,few,.,CAWSVQAEAFF,TGTGCCTGGAGTGTCCAAGCTGAAGCTTTCTTT
TRBV12-3/TRBV12-4,TRBJ2-5,many,TRBD2,CASSSGLAGAQETQYF,TGTGCCAGCAGTTCAGGACTAGCGGGAGCTCAAGAGACCCAGTACTTC
TRBV18,TRBJ2-7,few,TRBD2,CASSQASGSGEQYF,TGTGCCAGCTCACAGGCTAGCGGGTCCGGGGAGCAGTACTTC
TRBV5-1,TRBJ1-1,few,TRBD1,CASSPGGWATEAFF,TGCGCCAGCAGCCCAGGGGGATGGGCCACTGAAGCTTTCTTT
TRBV9,TRBJ2-7,many,.,CASSGDSYEQYF,TGTGCCAGCAGCGGTGACTCCTACGAGCAGTACTTC
TRBV5-1,TRBJ1-5,many,.,CASSLGRDSNQPQHF,TGCGCCAGCAGCTTGGGCAGGGATAGCAATCAGCCCCAGCATTTT
TRBV5-5,TRBJ2-3,many,.,CASSASRRSTDTQYF,TGTGCCAGCAGCGCTTCTCGACGGAGCACAGATACGCAGTATTTT
TRBV20-1,TRBJ2-5,many,.,CSAPPGGRIQETQYF,TGCAGTGCCCCCCCGGGTGGGAGGATCCAAGAGACCCAGTACTTC
TRBV6-1,TRBJ1-1,.,.,CASSPRDMSSEAFF,TGTGCCAGCAGTCCCCGGGACATGTCGTCTGAAGCTTTCTTT
TRBV10-2,TRBJ1-1,.,TRBD1,CASHRDRDTEAFF,TGCGCCAGCCACCGGGACAGGGACACTGAAGCTTTCTTT
TRBV30,TRBJ2-1,.,TRBD2,CAWSLRGRVWDEQFF,TGTGCCTGGAGTTTACGGGGGAGGGTCTGGGATGAGCAGTTCTTC
TRBV12-3/TRBV12-4,TRBJ2-3,.,.,CASSPSYSTDTQYF,TGTGCCAGCAGTCCCTCATATAGCACAGATACGCAGTATTTT
TRBV20-1,TRBJ2-5,.,TRBD2,CSANPGGIQETQYF,TGCAGTGCCAATCCGGGGGGGATTCAAGAGACCCAGTACTTC
TRBV28,TRBJ2-3,few,.,CASSPGYSDTQYF,TGTGCCAGCAGCCCGGGGTATTCAGATACGCAGTATTTT
TRBV7-9,TRBJ2-2,few,TRBD1,CASRSTGVTGELFF,TGTGCCAGCAGATCCACAGGGGTCACCGGGGAGCTGTTTTTT
TRBV5-1,TRBJ1-1,many,.,CASSLRGDTEAFF,TGTGCCAGCAGTTTACGAGGGGACACTGAAGCTTTCTTT
TRBV4-2,TRBJ1-4,.,TRBD1,CASSPQGRTEKLFF,TGTGCCAGCAGCCCACAGGGGAGGACGGAAAAACTGTTTTTT
TRBV5-1,TRBJ2-3,.,TRBD1,CASRLQGAGDTQYF,TGCGCCAGCAGACTACAGGGGGCTGGAGATACGCAGTATTTT
TRBV2,TRBJ2-7,few,TRBD2,CASALLAGGDLEYF,TGTGCCAGCGCCCTACTAGCGGGAGGAGATTTGGAGTACTTC
TRBV20-1,TRBJ2-5,.,.,CSAISGAGGSGQETQYF,TGCAGTGCTATTTCGGGGGCTGGGGGGAGCGGGCAAGAGACCCAGTACTTC
TRBV7-2,TRBJ1-4,.,.,CASSQVGGQGEKLFF,TGTGCCAGCAGCCAAGTTGGGGGGCAGGGTGAAAAACTGTTTTTT
TRBV18,TRBJ1-4,.,TRBD1,CASSPPSGIRDRGDEKLFF,TGTGCCAGCTCACCACCCAGCGGAATCCGGGACAGGGGGGACGAAAAACTGTTTTTT
TRBV5-1,TRBJ1-1,many,.,CASSLEANSDTEAFF,TGCGCCAGCAGCTTGGAGGCTAACTCGGACACTGAAGCTTTCTTT
TRBV7-9,TRBJ2-4,many,TRBD2,CASSWQVAGAKNIQYF,TGTGCCAGCAGCTGGCAAGTAGCGGGAGCCAAAAACATTCAGTACTTC
TRBV15,TRBJ2-5,few,.,CATSRTSYQETQYF,TGTGCCACCAGCAGGACATCTTACCAAGAGACCCAGTACTTC
TRBV12-3/TRBV12-4,TRBJ1-5,many,.,CASTDGNRPVF,TGTGCCAGCACCGACGGGAACCGCCCGGTTTTT
TRBV10-3,TRBJ2-7,.,.,CAISVGDIAYEQYF,TGTGCCATCAGTGTTGGGGACATAGCCTACGAGCAGTACTTC
TRBV20-1,TRBJ2-1,few,TRBD1,CSAKGAYEQFF,TGCAGTGCCAAGGGGGCTTATGAGCAGTTCTTC
TRBV14,TRBJ1-1,few,.,CASSPFTPLGTEAFF,TGTGCCAGCAGCCCCTTCACGCCTCTCGGCACTGAAGCTTTCTTT
TRBV5-1,TRBJ2-1,many,TRBD2,CASSLTLAGGPNEQFF,TGCGCCAGCAGCTTAACACTAGCGGGAGGCCCAAATGAGCAGTTCTTC
TRBV6-2/TRBV6-3,TRBJ2-5,.,TRBD1,CASRFQGERETQYF,TGTGCCAGCAGATTCCAGGGGGAGAGGGAGACCCAGTACTTC
TRBV6-1,TRBJ2-1,few,TRBD2,CASAGGLTYNEQFF,TGTGCCAGCGCGGGAGGTCTTACCTACAATGAGCAGTTCTTC
TRBV2,TRBJ2-2,.,.,CASIGTPKTGELFF,TGTGCCAGCATAGGGACTCCCAAGACCGGGGAGCTGTTTTTT
TRBV3-1,TRBJ2-7,few,.,CASSQTPGTPYEQYF,TGTGCCAGCAGCCAAACCCCCGGGACACCCTACGAGCAGTACTTC
TRBV6-1,TRBJ2-1,.,.,CASTKTVSEQFF,TGTGCCAGCACCAAGACAGTTTCTGAGCAGTTCTTC
TRBV20-1,TRBJ1-5,.,.,CSAGSHSGHF,TGCAGTGCTGGGTCCCACAGCGGGCATTTT
TRBV20-1,TRBJ1-1,many,.,CSASNPPRTMNTEAFF,TGCAGTGCTAGTAATCCGCCCAGGACGATGAACACTGAAGCTTTCTTT
TRBV6-1,TRBJ2-3,.,TRBD1,CATLRKGASTDTQYF,TGTGCCACCCTGAGGAAGGGGGCTAGCACAGATACGCAGTATTTT
TRBV5-1,TRBJ2-2,many,TRBD2,CASSLEIAGNTGELFF,TGCGCCAGCAGCTTGGAAATAGCGGGAAACACCGGGGAGCTGTTTTTT
TRBV7-9,TRBJ2-2,.,TRBD1,CASSRSTGKGAGELFF,TGTGCCAGCAGCAGATCGACAGGGAAAGGCGCCGGGGAGCTGTTTTTT
TRBV20-1,TRBJ2-3,.,TRBD1,CSARDNRGRADTQYF,TGCAGTGCTAGAGATAACAGGGGGCGCGCAGATACGCAGTATTTT
TRBV7-8,TRBJ2-3,many,TRBD2,CASSFGFTSGSRSTQYF,TGTGCCAGCAGCTTTGGGTTTACTAGCGGGAGTAGGAGTACGCAGTATTTT
TRBV20-1,TRBJ2-3,.,.,CSAAGRGLPDTQYF,TGCAGTGCCGCGGGGAGGGGGCTCCCAGATACGCAGTATTTT